The clone carrying this TCR beta chain was observed many times. The antigen remains undetermined. This entry comes from a study of vaccination effects on CD4 cells after COVID-19. Antigen-specific CD4+ T cells expanded by the ViraFEST assay with viral peptide pools were then sequenced. Subsequent to a culture period of more than 9 days, CD4+ T cells were isolated. Each vaccine recipient was nucleocapsid antibody negative and had no prior SARS-CoV-2 infection. The length of the CDR3 is 11 residues. V dropped 4 bases and J dropped 5 bases, with 5 bases sitting between them. Germline lookup yields CDR1 MGHDK and CDR2 SYGVNS. TCRdb's table, derived via immunoSEQ multiplex PCR, lists solely in-frame clones and lacks some. The table lists roughly 20,000 clones, roughly 73% of them singletons.

The starting material was CD4+ T cells from PBMCs cultured with HCoV-NL63 spike peptides, obtained before COVID-19 vaccination. The source of this sequence is a human donor who received a COVID-19 vaccine. The chain links TRBV25-1 to TRBJ1-2; D uncertain. The CDR3 reads CASSGGYGYTF. The CDR3 DNA reads TGTGCCAGCAGTGGGGGATATGGCTACACCTTC.